This T cell receptor beta chain was retrieved from a study of blood T cell repertoires in COVID-19. The overall study: Researchers got acute and convalescent COVID-19 samples from the United States, Italy and Spain. T cells, B-cell-depleted T cells, or PBMCs provided the cDNA or gDNA that served as material.

The V end was cut by 0 bases, the J end by 0 bases, with 7 bases between. The CDR3 has 16 residues. From germline, CDR1 is SGHKS and CDR2 YYEKEE (reference sequence). This table comes from immunoSEQ multiplex PCR, and its TCRdb copy is limited to in-frame clones, with some not included. The sample carries 70,000 to 80,000 clones, 80% to 90% recorded once. The specimen was peripheral blood. The clonotype was recovered from a woman aged 50 to 60 with acute or convalescent COVID-19. The chain links TRBV5-5 to TRBJ2-6, with a weak D call TRBD1 (6 bases). The CDR3 sequence is CASSLVGGSGANVLTF. DNA for the CDR3: TGTGCCAGCAGCTTGGTAGGGGGCTCTGGGGCCAACGTCCTGACTTTC. Based on the CDR3 plus reference TRBV5-5 and TRBJ2-6, the full variable domain is DAGVTQSPTHLIKTRGQQVTLRCSPISGHKSVSWYQQVLGQGPQFIFQYYEKEERGRGNFPDRFSARQFPNYSSELNVNALLLGDSALYLCASSLVGGSGANVLTFGAGSRLTVL.